Listed here are 20 T cell receptor beta chains from one sample, sequenced in a study of T cells in Graves' hyperthyroidism and ophthalmopathy. Researchers amplified the TCR beta CDR3 regions from RNA transcripts. The TCR CDR3 first-round RT-PCR relied on the HTBI primer set. Each CDR3 protein gets one entry after TCRdb re-called the multiplex PCR reads with MiXCR. Of about 840,000 distinct CDR3 sequences listed, 38% are singletons. The sample was blood. Receptors were obtained from a man between 18 and 35 years old with Graves' hyperthyroidism.

This clonotype was observed many times. The V and J genes are TRBV9 and TRBJ1-2; D not resolved. This CDR3 comprises 13 residues. Germline V gene lookup returns CDR1 SGDLS and CDR2 YYNGEE. The V and J ends lost 3 bases and 2 bases respectively, with 8 bases between them. This CDR3 reads CASSAPPNYGYTF. CDR3 in DNA: TGTGCCAGCAGCGCGCCACCCAACTATGGCTACACCTTC.

This clonotype came up many times. The rearrangement links TRBV4-1 to TRBJ1-1; the D gene is possibly TRBD1 (6 bases). The CDR3 is made up of 12 amino acids. V was trimmed by 1 base and J by 8 bases, leaving 8 bases between them. Germline lookup yields CDR1 MGHRA and CDR2 YSYEKL. CDR3 nucleotides: TGCGCCAGCAGCCAAGCCGACAGGGAAGCTTTCTTT. Amino acids: CASSQADREAFF.

The J gene is TRBJ2-7, the V gene TRBV4-1; maybe TRBD1 (5 bases). V shed 2 bases and J shed 4 bases, with 9 bases lying between them. This CDR3 region has 13 residues. CDR1 and CDR2 from the germline V gene are MGHRA and YSYEKL. The CDR3 DNA is TGCGCCAGCAGCCAAAATAGGGGATACGAGCAGTACTTC. Encoded protein: CASSQNRGYEQYF.

The V call is TRBV10-3, the J call TRBJ2-2, with D possibly matching TRBD2 (5 bases). V lost 5 bases and J 8 bases, leaving 9 bases between the germline ends. This CDR3 has 12 amino acids. Germline values: CDR1 ENHRY, CDR2 SYGVKD. The CDR3: CAISRGIGELFF. In nucleotides, the CDR3 is TGTGCCATCAGTCGAGGGATTGGGGAGCTGTTTTTT.

J is TRBJ1-1 and V is TRBV25-1; D not certain. Germline CDR1 is MGHDK and CDR2 is SYGVNS. This CDR3 has 13 amino acids. Trimming shortened V by 2 bases and J by 4 bases, and 8 bases separated the two germline ends. CDR3 residues: CASSEIGSTEAFF. CDR3 nucleotide sequence: TGTGCCAGCAGTGAAATAGGGTCCACTGAAGCTTTCTTT.

This sequence joins TRBV19 and TRBJ2-2; 11 bases line up with TRBD1. With 6 bases clipped from V and 7 bases from J, the junction kept 7 bases outside the gene matches. CDR1 is LNHDA and CDR2 is SQIVND in the germline V gene (reference sequence). The CDR3 has 15 amino acids. CDR3 region: CASSLGQGAVGELFF. The CDR3 DNA reads as TGTGCCAGTAGCCTAGGACAGGGGGCTGTCGGGGAGCTGTTTTTT. The full variable domain, rest sourced from reference TRBV19 and TRBJ2-2, is DGGITQSPKYLFRKEGQNVTLSCEQNLNHDAMYWYRQDPGQGLRLIYYSQIVNDFQKGDIAEGYSVSREKKESFPLTVTSAQKNPTAFYLCASSLGQGAVGELFFGEGSRLTVL.

The V gene is TRBV24-1, the J gene TRBJ1-2, with 11 bases identical to TRBD1. The CDR3 has 15 amino acids. CDR1 and CDR2 (germline): KGHDR, SFDVKD. V shed 2 bases, J shed 4 bases, and the junction held 2 bases outside the gene matches. CDR3 sequence reads: CATSDWGTGGYGYTF. The DNA of the CDR3 is TGTGCCACCAGTGATTGGGGGACAGGGGGCTATGGCTACACCTTC.

The rearrangement links TRBV5-8 to TRBJ1-1; tentative D call: TRBD1 (5 bases). Germline values: CDR1 SGHTS, CDR2 YDEGEE. This CDR3 has 14 residues. The ends were cut back, 0 bases at V and 8 bases at J, with 14 bases in the middle. CDR3 amino acids: CASSLAGQGIEAFF. CDR3 in DNA: TGTGCCAGCAGCTTGGCCGGGCAGGGCATAGAAGCTTTCTTT.

This clonotype was found a few times. This chain connects TRBV7-8 to TRBJ2-2; D might be TRBD2 (7 bases). V was cut by 2 bases and J by 1 base, with 11 bases left in between. The CDR3 has 16 amino acids. CDR1 is SGHVS, CDR2 FQNEAQ, per germline. The CDR3 reads CASSLQGRGNTGELFF. The CDR3 nucleotides are TGTGCCAGCAGCTTACAGGGGAGGGGGAACACCGGGGAGCTGTTTTTT. Full variable domain (rest looked up from reference TRBV7-8 and TRBJ2-2): GAGVSQSPRYKVAKRGQDVALRCDPISGHVSLFWYQQALGQGPEFLTYFQNEAQLDKSGLPSDRFFAERPEGSVSTLKIQRTQQEDSAVYLCASSLQGRGNTGELFFGEGSRLTVL.

Here the CDR3 DNA reads TGTGCCAGCAGCTTAAACCCAGGCGTCTATGGCTACACCTTC. Translated: CASSLNPGVYGYTF. The gene calls are TRBV7-2 and TRBJ1-2; D gene unclear. Germline CDR1 SGHTA, CDR2 FQGNSA. Trimming took off 2 bases at V and 4 bases at J, with 11 bases between the two ends. This CDR3 is built from 14 residues.

Ten or more counts support this clonotype. The V gene is TRBV7-2, the J gene TRBJ2-7, with D perhaps matching TRBD2 (5 bases). The V gene lost 3 bases and the J gene lost 2 bases, with 8 bases spanning the gap. The germline CDR1 and CDR2 sequences are SGHTA and FQGNSA. CDR3 length: 13 amino acids. The CDR3 reads CASSLQRTYEQYF. CDR3 DNA sequence: TGTGCCAGCAGCTTGCAGCGGACCTACGAGCAGTACTTC.

This clonotype has a count of ten or more. This chain joins TRBV9 and TRBJ1-2, with D hard to call. The CDR3 length is 14 residues. In germline, CDR1 is SGDLS, CDR2 YYNGEE. Between the trimmed V and J ends, which lost 4 bases and 4 bases, there was a span of 14 bases. The CDR3: CASSPSGQRYGYTF. The CDR3 DNA follows: TGTGCCAGCAGCCCCAGTGGTCAACGCTATGGCTACACCTTC.

This clonotype occurred many times. V gene TRBV9 combines with J gene TRBJ1-2; possibly TRBD1 for D (6 bases). The CDR3 length is 14 residues. V dropped 4 bases and J dropped 7 bases, with 17 bases sitting between them. Germline V CDR1 and CDR2: SGDLS, YYNGEE. The CDR3 sequence: CASSSPGRGFGYTF. CDR3 in DNA: TGTGCCAGCAGCTCCCCAGGGAGGGGGTTTGGCTACACCTTC.

The chain recombines TRBV20-1 with TRBJ1-5; TRBD1 matches at 10 bases. With 2 bases clipped from V and 7 bases from J, the junction kept 5 bases outside the gene matches. The V gene's germline CDR1 is DFQATT and CDR2 SNEGSKA (reference sequence). This CDR3 comprises 14 residues. The CDR3 DNA reads as TGCAGTGCTAGACTTCGGACAGGGGGACAGCCCCAGCATTTT. Translation: CSARLRTGGQPQHF.

This chain joins TRBV7-9 and TRBJ1-4, with D tentatively TRBD1 (5 bases). V was clipped by 5 bases and J by 0 bases, with 19 bases between them. CDR1 SEHNR and CDR2 FQNEAQ come from the germline V gene (reference sequence). The CDR3 contains 18 residues. The CDR3 bases are TGTGCCAGCAGCCAAGCCGGGACGACGATTGCAACTAATGAAAAACTGTTTTTT. Protein sequence: CASSQAGTTIATNEKLFF.

This clonotype was counted only a few times. V usage is TRBV28 and J usage is TRBJ1-6; D gene unclear. Germline loops: CDR1 MDHEN, CDR2 SYDVKM. V was trimmed by 10 bases and J by 7 bases, leaving 14 bases between them. The CDR3 is made up of 13 amino acids. The CDR3 DNA follows: TGTGCCACCGGGGAGGGCCTCAATTCACCCCTCCACTTT. Residues: CATGEGLNSPLHF. Looking up the rest from reference TRBV28 and TRBJ1-6 gives the full variable domain: DVKVTQSSRYLVKRTGEKVFLECVQDMDHENMFWYRQDPGLGLRLIYFSYDVKMKEKGDIPEGYSVSREKKERFSLILESASTNQTSMYLCATGEGLNSPLHFGNGTRLTVT.

This clonotype turned up a few times. V and J are TRBV12-3 or TRBV12-4 and TRBJ1-2; a possible D gene is TRBD1 (5 bases). The CDR3 covers 15 residues. Between the trimmed V and J ends, which lost 4 bases and 0 bases, there was a span of 12 bases. The CDR3 bases are TGTGCCAGCAGTTACATGGGGGACCCTAACTATGGCTACACCTTC. As protein: CASSYMGDPNYGYTF.

This clonotype was counted many times. The rearrangement joins TRBV29-1 to TRBJ1-1, with no clear D. CDR3 length: 13 amino acids. V dropped 4 bases and J dropped 1 base, with 10 bases sitting between them. CDR1 and CDR2 from the germline V gene are SQVTM and ANQGSEA. The CDR3 is CSVVPDANTEAFF. The CDR3, as DNA: TGCAGCGTTGTTCCTGACGCGAACACTGAAGCTTTCTTT.

This clonotype was recorded at least ten times. The V gene is TRBV29-1, the J gene TRBJ1-1; D ambiguous. V gave up 6 bases and J gave up 6 bases, with 11 bases separating them. The CDR3 consists of 11 residues. Germline CDR1 is SQVTM and CDR2 is ANQGSEA. The CDR3 DNA sequence: TGCAGCGTCCTTTATAACGCTGAAGCTTTCTTT. Translating it yields CSVLYNAEAFF.

Ten or more counts support this clonotype. CDR3 in DNA: TGCAGCGTTGAATGGAGTGGACAGGGGGATTGGACCCAGTACTTC. This codes for CSVEWSGQGDWTQYF. This sequence joins TRBV29-1 and TRBJ2-5; the match to TRBD1 covers 10 bases. The CDR3 loop spans 15 amino acids. Germline V CDR1 and CDR2: SQVTM, ANQGSEA. The V gene end was trimmed by 2 bases and the J gene end by 7 bases; junction bases not matched to a gene: 10.